This section outlines one T cell receptor beta chain sequence together with its context. This record belongs to a study of blood T cell repertoires in COVID-19. The V and J ends lost 3 bases and 6 bases, in that order; junction bases with no gene match: 9. Germline V lookup: CDR1 SGHTA, CDR2 FQGTGA. This CDR3 region has 16 residues. Profiling relied on immunoSEQ multiplex PCR, and the TCRdb table lists in-frame clones only, not all of them. Among tens of thousands of clones, roughly nine tenths were seen once, and the ten largest hold roughly 9.5%. This TCR was sampled from a young man with active or convalescent COVID-19. The chain combines TRBV7-3 with TRBJ2-1; 9 nucleotides line up with TRBD2. The sample taken for sequencing was peripheral blood. The CDR3 spells CASSFDPGLAGNEQFF. The CDR3 DNA follows: TGTGCCAGCAGCTTTGATCCGGGACTAGCTGGCAATGAGCAGTTCTTC. Full variable domain (missing parts from reference TRBV7-3 and TRBJ2-1): GAGVSQTPSNKVTEKGKYVELRCDPISGHTALYWYRQSLGQGPEFLIYFQGTGAADDSGLPNDRFFAVRPEGSVSTLKIQRTERGDSAVYLCASSFDPGLAGNEQFFGPGTRLTVL.